The clone carrying this T cell receptor (beta chain) showed up just once. What it binds is unknown. These data belong to a study of OX40 agonist ivuxolimab in advanced cancers. Across the whole study: Patients were given ivuxolimab, an antibody that agonizes OX40 (CD134).

Whole-study results and caveats: Partial responders at 0.1-3.0 mg/kg had among the lowest clonal expansion.

TCRdb keeps only in-frame clones here, not all; method: immunoSEQ multiplex PCR. The sample includes tens of thousands of clones, over 75% of them seen just once. The J segment lost 0 bases and the V segment lost 6 bases, leaving 4 bases of the junction unmatched. The CDR3 covers 15 residues. Germline V lookup: CDR1 MNHEY, CDR2 SMNVEV (reference sequence). The sample in question was CD4+ or CD8+ T cells sorted from blood, obtained in a trial of the OX40 agonist ivuxolimab. The chain combines TRBV27 with TRBJ2-4; 8 bases match TRBD1. This TCR was sampled from an adult with an advanced solid tumor such as melanoma, head and neck, liver or kidney cancer. The CDR3 region is CASSQGALAKNIQYF. The CDR3 nucleotides read TGTGCCAGCAGCCAGGGGGCCCTAGCCAAAAACATTCAGTACTTC.